The T cell receptor (beta chain) under discussion was sequenced for a study of metastatic and nonmetastatic thyroid tumors. Study summary: A comparison of repertoires was made across blood and tumor or nodule tissue from malignant and benign thyroid patients.

This clone came up many times. Patients had received no treatment of any kind before thyroid surgery. From germline, CDR1 is SGHAT and CDR2 FQNNGV. The CDR3 contains 14 residues. V lost 6 bases to trimming and J lost 5 bases; unmatched junction nucleotides: 8. Using MiXCR, TCRdb reanalyzed the PCR reads. The sample carries 25,000 to 40,000 clones, approximately 7.4% recorded once. The chain employs TRBV11-2 and TRBJ2-7; 9 bases map to TRBD1. This TCR was sampled from a female donor with papillary thyroid cancer or a benign thyroid nodule (not recorded which). Some clones in this sample may be carry-over from other donors' samples. The sample comprised blood. The CDR3 protein is CASSPGQGVDEQYF. The CDR3 nucleotides read TGTGCCAGCAGTCCGGGACAGGGCGTCGACGAGCAGTACTTC.